This TCR beta chain originates from a study of T-cell memory formation after mild COVID-19. Study information: The TCR clusters were mostly specific to one donor.

Unmatched junction bases numbered 8, after V lost 5 bases and J lost 2 bases. This CDR3 region has 17 residues. TCRdb ran MiXCR on the 5' RACE reads and lists one entry per CDR3 protein. The profile covers approximately 560,000 distinct CDR3 sequences, with roughly a sixth appearing a single time and about 7.4% taken by the ten largest. This clonotype was found a few times. The chain couples TRBV12-3 or TRBV12-4 to TRBJ2-6; 8 bases are a match to TRBD1. The specimen was PBMCs or a T cell subset sorted from them (not recorded which). The TCR sequence derives from an adult woman who had mild COVID-19 (a few samples of this study predate the infection). Cell type and time point are not known. The CDR3 loop reads CASSIGTGAPGANVLTF. CDR3 DNA sequence: TGTGCCAGCAGTATCGGGACAGGAGCACCTGGGGCCAACGTCCTGACTTTC.